Sequencing of this T cell receptor beta chain was carried out in a study of human T cells and chemical hapten exposure. This clonotype was found many times. Germline V CDR1 and CDR2: SGHDT, YYEEEE. CDR3 length: 14 amino acids. V shed 4 bases and J shed 4 bases, with 9 bases lying between them. The time point: patch test 1, 2 weeks after DPC sensitization. Sample treatment: therapeutic diphenylcyclopropenone sensitization with weekly scalp DPC. TCRdb processed the RACE reads anew with MiXCR; each CDR3 protein has one entry. The sample gives tens of thousands of distinct CDR3 sequences, about 9.3% of which show up once; 10% to 15% is in the top ten.

The chain carries TRBV5-6 and TRBJ1-6, with D possibly being TRBD1 (5 bases). The TCR sequence derives from a middle-aged woman with alopecia areata. Some clones in this sample may be carry-over from other donors' samples. The specimen was whole blood, collected in connection with sensitization to the hapten diphenylcyclopropenone (DPC). The CDR3 reads CASSEEGYNSPLHF. The DNA of the CDR3 is TGTGCCAGCAGCGAGGAGGGGTATAATTCACCCCTCCACTTT.